The 4 T cell receptor beta chains reported below all come from one sample, sequenced in a study of T cell responses to AZD1222 COVID-19 vaccine (dated by TCRdb to 2020 to 2022). Interpreted using the paper, the time point label stands for: baseline before first vaccination. The treatment or condition label corresponds to: meningococcal conjugate vaccine given as trial control. Library preparation employed the immunoSEQ multiplex PCR assay. Here the immuneACCESS table is served through TCRdb, limited to in-frame sequences with V and J called. Missing clones are a known gap in these copies; in checked studies unresolved V genes cover under half, and the rest lacks a known reason. This sample comprises approximately 110,000 clones, around 90% of them detected only once. The ten most abundant clones make up more than 10% of the sample. Sequencing was performed on peripheral blood, taken on day 0 of MenACWY control vaccination. These receptors all stem from an adult in good health.

The chain combines TRBV20-1 with TRBJ1-5; D uncertain. Germline V gene sequence: CDR1 DFQATT, CDR2 SNEGSKA (reference sequence). V was pared by 3 bases and J by 4 bases, with 10 bases between. CDR3 length equals 13 residues. DNA for the CDR3: TGCAGTGCTAGTTCGACCCCTAATCAGCCCCAGCATTTT. It translates to CSASSTPNQPQHF.

This clone is a singleton in its sample. The rearrangement links TRBV5-8 to TRBJ1-1, with D unresolved. Germline assignment: CDR1 SGHTS and CDR2 YDEGEE. This CDR3 spans 13 amino acids. The V gene lost 0 bases and the J gene lost 1 base, with 4 bases spanning the gap. As DNA, the CDR3 is TGTGCCAGCAGCTTGGACACGAACACTGAAGCTTTCTTT. Its protein is CASSLDTNTEAFF.

The V gene is TRBV29-1, the J gene TRBJ1-2; 9 nucleotides agree with TRBD1. The CDR3 sequence is 16 residues long. Trimming took 1 base from V and 8 from J; bases not matched to a gene: 14. Per the germline V gene, CDR1 is SQVTM and CDR2 is ANQGSEA. The CDR3 DNA sequence: TGCAGCGTTGAAGGGGGACAGGGACGATTAGTGGGCGGCTACACCTTC. It is translated as CSVEGGQGRLVGGYTF.

The rearrangement joins TRBV4-2 to TRBJ1-2; tentatively, D is TRBD1 (6 bases). Germline V lookup: CDR1 LGHNA, CDR2 YNFKEQ. Trimming stripped 1 base from V and 4 bases from J, with 19 bases between. CDR3 length equals 17 residues. CDR3 amino acids: CASSQGGAQGSVYGYTF. The CDR3 DNA reads as TGTGCCAGCAGCCAAGGCGGGGCCCAGGGGAGCGTCTATGGCTACACCTTC.